The source of this T cell receptor beta chain is a study of blood T cell repertoires in COVID-19. V was clipped by 6 bases and J by 8 bases; unmatched bases: 12. This CDR3 has 16 residues. Germline-derived CDR1 and CDR2 are MDHEN and SYDVKM. Per the original data handling: Reference gene primer amplification gave nucleated cell count estimates. This table comes from immunoSEQ multiplex PCR, and its TCRdb copy is limited to in-frame clones, with some not included. Clone size and V and J calls were adopted from that table, with D and trimming inferred from the DNA. The data hold 100,000 to 150,000 clones, with 70% to 90% observed a single time.

The chain carries TRBV28 and TRBJ1-6; 8 nucleotides match TRBD1. This receptor was obtained from a man in his fifties or sixties with acute or convalescent COVID-19. The sequenced sample was peripheral blood. This CDR3 reads CASRGEPGQDHSPLHF. CDR3 DNA sequence: TGTGCCAGCAGAGGGGAGCCGGGACAGGACCATTCACCCCTCCACTTT. Variable domain in full (rest from reference TRBV28 and TRBJ1-6): DVKVTQSSRYLVKRTGEKVFLECVQDMDHENMFWYRQDPGLGLRLIYFSYDVKMKEKGDIPEGYSVSREKKERFSLILESASTNQTSMYLCASRGEPGQDHSPLHFGNGTRLTVT.